Listed below are T cell receptor beta chains from one sample, sequenced in a study of blood T cell repertoires in COVID-19. Sequenced by immunoSEQ multiplex PCR; TCRdb stores in-frame clones only, minus some. The table has about 170,000 clones, around 84% seen once. Sequencing was performed on peripheral blood. Receptors originate from a woman in her sixties or seventies with COVID-19, enrolled during active disease. CDR3s include the opening cysteine and the closing phenylalanine or tryptophan. D genes are given only for firm matches. Clone size is shown for a subset of rows, as once, few, many or a class of expanded clone.

v_call: TRBV28; clone_size: NA; j_call: TRBJ1-2; d_call: NA; cdr3_aa: CASNPTGIVYGYTF; cdr3_nt: TGTGCCAGCAACCCAACAGGGATAGTGTATGGCTACACCTTC
v_call: TRBV28; clone_size: few; j_call: TRBJ1-2; d_call: NA; cdr3_aa: CASITRGRAGYTF; cdr3_nt: TGTGCCAGCATAACAAGAGGGAGGGCGGGCTACACCTTC
v_call: TRBV10-3; clone_size: NA; j_call: TRBJ2-1; d_call: NA; cdr3_aa: CAIKERALSVPKFF; cdr3_nt: TGTGCCATCAAAGAGCGGGCCCTATCCGTACCCAAGTTCTTC
v_call: TRBV15; clone_size: NA; j_call: TRBJ2-5; d_call: NA; cdr3_aa: CATSRDSRETQYF; cdr3_nt: TGTGCCACCAGCAGGGACAGTCGGGAGACCCAGTACTTC
v_call: TRBV19; clone_size: once; j_call: TRBJ2-1; d_call: TRBD1; cdr3_aa: CASSIAGTGPINEQFF; cdr3_nt: TGTGCCAGTAGTATAGCCGGGACAGGGCCAATCAATGAGCAGTTCTTC
v_call: TRBV9; clone_size: NA; j_call: TRBJ1-1; d_call: TRBD1; cdr3_aa: CASSPGTGGNTEAFF; cdr3_nt: TGTGCCAGCAGCCCCGGGACAGGTGGGAACACTGAAGCTTTCTTT
v_call: TRBV18; clone_size: NA; j_call: TRBJ1-1; d_call: NA; cdr3_aa: CASSPQYQMADTEAFF; cdr3_nt: TGTGCCAGCTCACCCCAATATCAGATGGCGGACACTGAAGCTTTCTTT
v_call: TRBV4-1; clone_size: NA; j_call: TRBJ2-3; d_call: TRBD2; cdr3_aa: CASSQTSGRRDTQYF; cdr3_nt: TGCGCCAGCAGCCAAACTAGCGGGAGGCGGGATACGCAGTATTTT
v_call: TRBV28; clone_size: NA; j_call: TRBJ1-1; d_call: NA; cdr3_aa: CASIKGMQMNTEAFF; cdr3_nt: TGTGCCAGCATAAAGGGGATGCAAATGAACACTGAAGCTTTCTTT
v_call: TRBV9; clone_size: NA; j_call: TRBJ1-3; d_call: NA; cdr3_aa: CASSAGDSRNTIYF; cdr3_nt: TGTGCCAGCAGCGCTGGGGACTCGCGGAACACCATATATTTT
v_call: TRBV5-1; clone_size: NA; j_call: TRBJ2-1; d_call: TRBD2; cdr3_aa: CASSAGLITYNEQFF; cdr3_nt: TGCGCCAGCAGCGCGGGACTAATTACCTACAATGAGCAGTTCTTC
v_call: TRBV19; clone_size: NA; j_call: TRBJ2-2; d_call: TRBD1; cdr3_aa: CASSRRQGSGELFF; cdr3_nt: TGTGCCAGTAGCCGTAGACAGGGGTCCGGGGAGCTGTTTTTT
v_call: TRBV6-5; clone_size: NA; j_call: TRBJ1-2; d_call: NA; cdr3_aa: CASSYSRGGYTF; cdr3_nt: TGTGCCAGCAGTTATAGTCGGGGTGGCTACACCTTC
v_call: TRBV27; clone_size: NA; j_call: TRBJ1-4; d_call: NA; cdr3_aa: CASSPIGLSNEKLFF; cdr3_nt: TGTGCCAGCAGCCCTATCGGGTTGAGCAATGAAAAACTGTTTTTT
v_call: TRBV6-1; clone_size: NA; j_call: TRBJ2-4; d_call: NA; cdr3_aa: CASSESSLAKNIQYF; cdr3_nt: TGTGCCAGCAGTGAAAGCTCGCTAGCCAAAAACATTCAGTACTTC
v_call: TRBV28; clone_size: few; j_call: TRBJ2-7; d_call: NA; cdr3_aa: CASSFQNYEQYF; cdr3_nt: TGTGCCAGCAGTTTCCAGAACTACGAGCAGTACTTC
v_call: TRBV3-1/TRBV3-2; clone_size: NA; j_call: TRBJ2-3; d_call: NA; cdr3_aa: CASSQIRGPDTQYF; cdr3_nt: TGTGCCAGCAGCCAAATCAGGGGCCCAGATACGCAGTATTTT
v_call: TRBV9; clone_size: NA; j_call: TRBJ2-2; d_call: NA; cdr3_aa: CASSVGPPLSGADTGELFF; cdr3_nt: TGTGCCAGCAGCGTAGGCCCCCCCCTCAGCGGCGCGGACACCGGGGAGCTGTTTTTT